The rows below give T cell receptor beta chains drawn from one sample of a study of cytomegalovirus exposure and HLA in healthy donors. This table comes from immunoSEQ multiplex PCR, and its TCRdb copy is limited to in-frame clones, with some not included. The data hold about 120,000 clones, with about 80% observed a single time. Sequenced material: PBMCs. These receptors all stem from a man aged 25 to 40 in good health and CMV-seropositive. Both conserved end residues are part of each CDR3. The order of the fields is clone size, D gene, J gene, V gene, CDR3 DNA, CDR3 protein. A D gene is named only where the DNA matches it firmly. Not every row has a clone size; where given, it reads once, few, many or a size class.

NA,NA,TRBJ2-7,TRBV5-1,TGCGCCAGCAGCTTGGTTCTTGGCAATGCCTACGAGCAGTACTTC,CASSLVLGNAYEQYF
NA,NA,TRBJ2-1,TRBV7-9,TGTGCCAGCAGCTTAGACAGGTACAATGAGCAGTTCTTC,CASSLDRYNEQFF
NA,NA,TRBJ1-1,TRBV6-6,TGTGCCAGCATTCAGGGCCGGTACACTGAAGCTTTCTTT,CASIQGRYTEAFF
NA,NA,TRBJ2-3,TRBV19,TGTGCCAGTAGTAGGGGACTTACAGATACGCAGTATTTT,CASSRGLTDTQYF
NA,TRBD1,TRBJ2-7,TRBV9,TGTGCCAGCAGCCCGACAGGGGACACCTACGAGCAGTACTTC,CASSPTGDTYEQYF
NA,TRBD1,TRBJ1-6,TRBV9,TGTGCCAGCAGCGCGACGGGACAGGCGTCACCCCTCCACTTT,CASSATGQASPLHF
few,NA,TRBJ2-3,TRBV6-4,TGTGCCAGCAGTCGAGGTGCTAGCACAGATACGCAGTATTTT,CASSRGASTDTQYF
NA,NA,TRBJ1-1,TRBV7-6,TGTGCCAGCAGCTTAGACCCATTAAGGAGCCTGAACACTGAAGCTTTCTTT,CASSLDPLRSLNTEAFF
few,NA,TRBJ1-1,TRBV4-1,TGCGCCAGCAGCCAATACGGACAGAACACTGAAGCTTTCTTT,CASSQYGQNTEAFF
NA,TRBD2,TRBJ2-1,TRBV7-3,TGTGCCAGCAGCTCCTTTAGCGGGGGGAACTACAATGAGCAGTTCTTC,CASSSFSGGNYNEQFF
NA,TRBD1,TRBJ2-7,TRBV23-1,TGCGCCGGATGGACAGGGGACAAAGGTAACTACGAGCAGTACTTC,CAGWTGDKGNYEQYF
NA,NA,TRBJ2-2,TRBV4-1,TGCGCCAGCAGCCAACAGGGAGGCACCGGGGAGCTGTTTTTT,CASSQQGGTGELFF
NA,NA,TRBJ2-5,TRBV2,TGTGCCAGCACTGGGCGGGGAGGGGGGATCCAAGAGACCCAGTACTTC,CASTGRGGGIQETQYF
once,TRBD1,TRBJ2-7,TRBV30,TGTGCCTGGAGTACCGGGACAGGGGAGATCGAGCAGTACTTC,CAWSTGTGEIEQYF
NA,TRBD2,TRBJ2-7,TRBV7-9,TGTGCCAGCAGCTTAGGAGGACTAGCTTACGAGCAGTACTTC,CASSLGGLAYEQYF
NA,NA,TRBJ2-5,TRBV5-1,TGCGCCAGCAGCCTTGGAGGGACCAAAGAGACCCAGTACTTC,CASSLGGTKETQYF
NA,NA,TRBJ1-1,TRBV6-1,TGTGCCAGCCTGCGACGGGGGAACACTGAAGCTTTCTTT,CASLRRGNTEAFF
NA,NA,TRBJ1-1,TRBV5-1,TGCGCCAGCACTACCTACGGGGCGGGGGCCACTGAGGCTTTCTTT,CASTTYGAGATEAFF
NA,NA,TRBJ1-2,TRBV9,TGTGCCAGCAGCGTAAGCGGATTGAACTATGGCTACACCTTC,CASSVSGLNYGYTF
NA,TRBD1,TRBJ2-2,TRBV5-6,TGTGCCAGCAGCTGGGACAGGGTTAACACCGGGGAGCTGTTTTTT,CASSWDRVNTGELFF
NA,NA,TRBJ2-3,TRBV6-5,TGTGCCAGCAGTTCCCCGGGACTCCCCCAGGATACGCAGTATTTT,CASSSPGLPQDTQYF
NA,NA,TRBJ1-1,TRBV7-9,TGTGCCAGCAGCTCCTACGGCCAGGCCTTGAACACTGAAGCTTTCTTT,CASSSYGQALNTEAFF
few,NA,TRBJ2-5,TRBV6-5,TGTGCCAGCAGTTACTCTCAGATCCAAGAGACCCAGTACTTC,CASSYSQIQETQYF
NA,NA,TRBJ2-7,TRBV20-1,TGCAGTGCTAGGGACTATCGCGAGCAGTACTTC,CSARDYREQYF
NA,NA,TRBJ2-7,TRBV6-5,TGTGCCAGCAGTTACGGGGGCCATTACGAGCAGTACTTC,CASSYGGHYEQYF
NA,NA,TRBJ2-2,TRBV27,TGTGCCAGCAGTTTAGCCGGTTCCAGGGAGCTGTTTTTT,CASSLAGSRELFF
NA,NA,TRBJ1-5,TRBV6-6,TGTGCCAGCAGCCCTTATAGCAATCAGCCCCAGCATTTT,CASSPYSNQPQHF
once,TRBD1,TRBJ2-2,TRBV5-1,TGCGCCAGCAGCGCGGATAACAGGGGTGGCGGGGAGCTGTTTTTT,CASSADNRGGGELFF
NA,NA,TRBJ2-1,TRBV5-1,TGCGCCAGCAGCTTATTTGTTTCGAATGAGCAGTTCTTC,CASSLFVSNEQFF
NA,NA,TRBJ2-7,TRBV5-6,TGTGCCAGCAGCCCACAGGGCTACGAGCAGTACTTC,CASSPQGYEQYF
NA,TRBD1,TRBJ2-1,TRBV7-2,TGTGCCAGCAGCTTTCCGAACAGGGGGCACCTAAACAATGAGCAGTTCTTC,CASSFPNRGHLNNEQFF
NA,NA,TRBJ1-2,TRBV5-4,TGTGCCAGCAGCTTGGTGGGCAGGAACTATGGCTACACCTTC,CASSLVGRNYGYTF
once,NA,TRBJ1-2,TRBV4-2,TGTGCCAGCAGCCAAGATCGCCAGTACTATGGCTACACCTTC,CASSQDRQYYGYTF
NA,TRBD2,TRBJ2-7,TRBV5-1,TGCGCCAGCAGCTTGGCGGAGGCGGGGGGAGGATACGAGCAGTACTTC,CASSLAEAGGGYEQYF
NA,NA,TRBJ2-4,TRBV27,TGTGCCAGCAGTTCATGGGCCCCTTTAGCCAAAAACATTCAGTACTTC,CASSSWAPLAKNIQYF
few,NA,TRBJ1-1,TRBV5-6,TGTGCCAGCAGCTCTGGGGGCGACATGGACACTGAAGCTTTCTTT,CASSSGGDMDTEAFF
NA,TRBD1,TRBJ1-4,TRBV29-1,TGCAGCGCTGGACAGGGCCAACTGTTTTTT,CSAGQGQLFF
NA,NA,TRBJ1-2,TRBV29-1,TGCAGCGTTGAAAGGGGCGAGGTTGGCTACACCTTC,CSVERGEVGYTF
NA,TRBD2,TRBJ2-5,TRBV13,TGTGCCAGCAGCTCAAGACTAGCGGGGGAGACCCAGTACTTC,CASSSRLAGETQYF
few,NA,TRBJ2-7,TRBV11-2,TGTGCCAGCAGCTCTGAGTACTACGAGCAGTACTTC,CASSSEYYEQYF
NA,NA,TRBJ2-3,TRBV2,TGTGCCAGCAGTGAAGAAGAGGCCGCCCCGTATTTT,CASSEEEAAPYF
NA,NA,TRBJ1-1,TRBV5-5,TGTGCCAGCAGCTTGGATCCGGAAACAACGAGGGCTGAAGCTTTCTTT,CASSLDPETTRAEAFF
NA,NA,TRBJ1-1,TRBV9,TGTGCCAGCAGCGTAGAGGGGCTAGACACTGAAGCTTTCTTT,CASSVEGLDTEAFF
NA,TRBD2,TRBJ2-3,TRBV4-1,TGCGCCAGCAGCCAGCTGATAGCGGGGGGTGGAGATACGCAGTATTTT,CASSQLIAGGGDTQYF